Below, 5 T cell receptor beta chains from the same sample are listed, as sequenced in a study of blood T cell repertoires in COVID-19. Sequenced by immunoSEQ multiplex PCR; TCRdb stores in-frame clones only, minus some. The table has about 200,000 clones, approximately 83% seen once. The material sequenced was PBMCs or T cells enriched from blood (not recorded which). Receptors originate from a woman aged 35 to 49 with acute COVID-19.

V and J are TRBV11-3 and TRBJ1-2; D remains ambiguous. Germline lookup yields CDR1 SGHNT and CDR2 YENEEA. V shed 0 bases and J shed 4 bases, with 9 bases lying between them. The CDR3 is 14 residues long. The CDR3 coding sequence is TGTGCCAGCAGCTTAGATCAGCGAAGCTATGGCTACACCTTC. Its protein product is CASSLDQRSYGYTF.

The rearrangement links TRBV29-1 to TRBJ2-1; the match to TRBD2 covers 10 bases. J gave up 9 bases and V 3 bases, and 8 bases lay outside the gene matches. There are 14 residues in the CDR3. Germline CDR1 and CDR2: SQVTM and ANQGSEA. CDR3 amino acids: CSVDRLAGDPEQFF. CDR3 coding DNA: TGCAGCGTTGACAGGCTAGCGGGAGACCCTGAGCAGTTCTTC.

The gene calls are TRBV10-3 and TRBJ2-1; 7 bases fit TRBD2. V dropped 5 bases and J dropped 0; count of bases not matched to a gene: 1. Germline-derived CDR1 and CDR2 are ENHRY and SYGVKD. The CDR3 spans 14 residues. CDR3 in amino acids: CAISRGVSYNEQFF. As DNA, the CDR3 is TGTGCCATCAGTCGGGGGGTCTCCTACAATGAGCAGTTCTTC.

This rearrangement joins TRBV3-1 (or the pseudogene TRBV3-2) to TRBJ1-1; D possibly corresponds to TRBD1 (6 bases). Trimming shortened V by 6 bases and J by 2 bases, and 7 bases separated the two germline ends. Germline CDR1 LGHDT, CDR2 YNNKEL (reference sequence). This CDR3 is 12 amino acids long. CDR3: CASRQGNTEAFF. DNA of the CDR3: TGTGCCAGCAGACAGGGAAACACTGAAGCTTTCTTT.

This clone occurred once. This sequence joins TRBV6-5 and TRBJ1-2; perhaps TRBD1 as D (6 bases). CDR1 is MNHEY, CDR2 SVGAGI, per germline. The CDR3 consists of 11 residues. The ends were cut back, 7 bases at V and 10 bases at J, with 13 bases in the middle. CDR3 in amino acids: CASTLQGHYTF. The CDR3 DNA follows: TGTGCCAGCACACTACAGGGCCACTACACCTTC.